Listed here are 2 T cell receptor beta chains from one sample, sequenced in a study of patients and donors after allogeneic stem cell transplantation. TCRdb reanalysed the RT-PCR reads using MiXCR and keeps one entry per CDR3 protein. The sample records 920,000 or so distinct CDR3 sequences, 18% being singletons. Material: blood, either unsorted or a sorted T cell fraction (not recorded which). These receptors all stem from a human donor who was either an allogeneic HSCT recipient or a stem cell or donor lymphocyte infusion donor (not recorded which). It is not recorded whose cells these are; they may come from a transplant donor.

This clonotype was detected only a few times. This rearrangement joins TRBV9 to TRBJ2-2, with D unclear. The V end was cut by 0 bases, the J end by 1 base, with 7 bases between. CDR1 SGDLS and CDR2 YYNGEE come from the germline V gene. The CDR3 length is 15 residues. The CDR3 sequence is CASSVETVNTGELFF. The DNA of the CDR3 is TGTGCCAGCAGCGTAGAAACAGTGAACACCGGGGAGCTGTTTTTT.

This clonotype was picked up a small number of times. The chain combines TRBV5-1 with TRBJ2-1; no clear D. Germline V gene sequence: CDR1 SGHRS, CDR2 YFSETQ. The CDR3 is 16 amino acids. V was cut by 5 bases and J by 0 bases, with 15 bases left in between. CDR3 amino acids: CASSIPRLSSYNEQFF. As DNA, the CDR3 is TGCGCCAGCAGTATCCCCCGTCTTAGCTCCTACAATGAGCAGTTCTTC.